The entry below gives a single T cell receptor (beta chain) sequence along with its context. The sample is drawn from a study of shared clonotypes between healthy human individuals. Trimming stripped 4 bases from V and 5 bases from J, with 20 bases between. This CDR3 region has 16 residues. The germline gives CDR1 MDHEN, CDR2 SYDVKM. Here immunoSEQ multiplex PCR was the method, and the copy in TCRdb shows in-frame clones only, minus some. In the table there are approximately 710,000 clones, 90% of which are singletons. Sequenced: memory CD8+ T cells from PBMCs. Regarding subset: CD45RO+ cells pooled with CCR7-negative TemRA cells. The receptor's source is a young man in good health. Some clones in this sample may be carry-over from other donors' samples. This sequence joins TRBV28 and TRBJ2-5, with D possibly TRBD1 on 7 matching bases. The CDR3, as DNA: TGTGCCAGCAGTTCCAGGGGGGACCTCAAGTGGGAGACCCAGTACTTC. Protein product: CASSSRGDLKWETQYF.